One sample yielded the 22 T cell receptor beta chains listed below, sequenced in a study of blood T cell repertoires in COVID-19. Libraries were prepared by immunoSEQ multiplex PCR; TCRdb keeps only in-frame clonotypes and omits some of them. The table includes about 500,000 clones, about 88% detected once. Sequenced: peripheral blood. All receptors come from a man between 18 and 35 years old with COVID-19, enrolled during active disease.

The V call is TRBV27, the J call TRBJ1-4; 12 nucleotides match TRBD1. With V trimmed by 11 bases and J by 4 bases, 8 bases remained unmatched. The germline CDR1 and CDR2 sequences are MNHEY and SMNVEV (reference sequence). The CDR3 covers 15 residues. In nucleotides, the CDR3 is TGTGCCCGGCGGGACAGGGGGCGCGATAATGAAAAACTGTTTTTT. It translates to CARRDRGRDNEKLFF.

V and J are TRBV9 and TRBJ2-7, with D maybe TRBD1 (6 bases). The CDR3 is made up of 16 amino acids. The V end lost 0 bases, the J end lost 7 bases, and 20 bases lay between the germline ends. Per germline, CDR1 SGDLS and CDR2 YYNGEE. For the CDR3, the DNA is TGTGCCAGCAGCGTAGCTCCGGGGCAGGGGTCAGGGGAGCAGTACTTC. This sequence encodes CASSVAPGQGSGEQYF.

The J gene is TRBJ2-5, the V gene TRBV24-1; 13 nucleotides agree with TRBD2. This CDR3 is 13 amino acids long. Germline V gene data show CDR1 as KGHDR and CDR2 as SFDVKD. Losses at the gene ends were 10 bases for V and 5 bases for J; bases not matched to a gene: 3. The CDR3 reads CATGLAGVETQYF. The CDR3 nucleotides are TGTGCCACAGGACTAGCGGGAGTCGAGACCCAGTACTTC.

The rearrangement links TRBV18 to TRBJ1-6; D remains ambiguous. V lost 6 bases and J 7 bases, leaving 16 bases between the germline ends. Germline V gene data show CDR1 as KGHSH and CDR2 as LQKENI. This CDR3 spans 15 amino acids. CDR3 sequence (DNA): TGTGCCAGCTCCCTTAATCGCCAGACAAATTCACCCCTCCACTTT. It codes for CASSLNRQTNSPLHF.

The CDR3 spells CASSLGRINSPLHF. CDR3 sequence (DNA): TGTGCCAGCAGTTTGGGCAGGATAAATTCACCCCTCCACTTT. V is TRBV6-5 and J is TRBJ1-6; D not certain. Trimming pared 4 bases from V and 7 bases from J, leaving 11 bases between. The CDR3 has 14 residues. Germline lookup yields CDR1 MNHEY and CDR2 SVGAGI.

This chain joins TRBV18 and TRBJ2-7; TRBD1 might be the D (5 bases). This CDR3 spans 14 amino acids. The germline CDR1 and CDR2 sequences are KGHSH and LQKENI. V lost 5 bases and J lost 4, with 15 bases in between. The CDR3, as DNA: TGTGCCAGCTCAACCGGGTCAGGGCCGTACGAGCAGTACTTC. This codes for CASSTGSGPYEQYF.

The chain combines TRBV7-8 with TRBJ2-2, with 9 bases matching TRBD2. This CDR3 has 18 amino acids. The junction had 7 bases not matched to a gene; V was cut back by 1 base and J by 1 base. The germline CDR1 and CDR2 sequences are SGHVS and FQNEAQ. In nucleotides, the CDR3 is TGTGCCAGCAGCTTAGGGGCTGCGACTAGCGGGAACACCGGGGAGCTGTTTTTT. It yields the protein CASSLGAATSGNTGELFF.

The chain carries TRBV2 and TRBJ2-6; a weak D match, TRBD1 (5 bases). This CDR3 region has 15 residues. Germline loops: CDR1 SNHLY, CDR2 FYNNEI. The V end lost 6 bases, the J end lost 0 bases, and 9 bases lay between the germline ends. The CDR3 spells CASRDDSSGANVLTF. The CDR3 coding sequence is TGTGCCAGCAGAGACGACAGCTCTGGGGCCAACGTCCTGACTTTC.

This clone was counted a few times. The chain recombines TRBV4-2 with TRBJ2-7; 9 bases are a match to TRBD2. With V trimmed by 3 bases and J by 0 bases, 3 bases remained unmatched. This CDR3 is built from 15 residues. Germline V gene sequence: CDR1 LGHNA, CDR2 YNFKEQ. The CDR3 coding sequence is TGTGCCAGCAGCCAGGCTAGCGGGGTCTCCTACGAGCAGTACTTC. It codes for CASSQASGVSYEQYF.

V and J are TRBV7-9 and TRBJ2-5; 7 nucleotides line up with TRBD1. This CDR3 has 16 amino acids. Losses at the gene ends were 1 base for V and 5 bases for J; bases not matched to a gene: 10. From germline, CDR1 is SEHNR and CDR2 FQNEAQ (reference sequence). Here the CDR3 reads CASSLGITGVGETQYF. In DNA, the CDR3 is TGTGCCAGCAGCTTAGGGATTACAGGGGTAGGCGAGACCCAGTACTTC.

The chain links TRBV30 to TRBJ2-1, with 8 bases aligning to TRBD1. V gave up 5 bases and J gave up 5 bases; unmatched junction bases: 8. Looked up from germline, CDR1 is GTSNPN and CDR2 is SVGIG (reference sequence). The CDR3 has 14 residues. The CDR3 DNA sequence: TGTGCCTGGGGTAGACAGGGGATCAACAATGAGCAGTTCTTC. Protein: CAWGRQGINNEQFF.

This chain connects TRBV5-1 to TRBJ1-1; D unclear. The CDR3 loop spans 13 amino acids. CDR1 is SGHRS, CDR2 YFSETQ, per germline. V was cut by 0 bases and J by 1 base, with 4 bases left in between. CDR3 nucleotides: TGCGCCAGCAGCTTGGCAGAGAACACTGAAGCTTTCTTT. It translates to CASSLAENTEAFF.

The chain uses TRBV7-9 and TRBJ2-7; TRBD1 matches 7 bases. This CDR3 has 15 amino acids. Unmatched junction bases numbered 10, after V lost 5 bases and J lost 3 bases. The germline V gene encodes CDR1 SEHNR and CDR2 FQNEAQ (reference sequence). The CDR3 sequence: CASSPLTGTVYEQYF. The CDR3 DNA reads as TGTGCCAGCAGCCCCCTTACCGGGACAGTCTACGAGCAGTACTTC.

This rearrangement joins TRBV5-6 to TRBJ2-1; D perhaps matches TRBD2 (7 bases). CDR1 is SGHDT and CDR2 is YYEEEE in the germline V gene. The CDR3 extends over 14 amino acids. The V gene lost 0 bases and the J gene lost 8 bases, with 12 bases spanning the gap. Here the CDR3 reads CASSLVRGGDEQFF. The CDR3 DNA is TGTGCCAGCAGCTTGGTAAGAGGGGGGGATGAGCAGTTCTTC.

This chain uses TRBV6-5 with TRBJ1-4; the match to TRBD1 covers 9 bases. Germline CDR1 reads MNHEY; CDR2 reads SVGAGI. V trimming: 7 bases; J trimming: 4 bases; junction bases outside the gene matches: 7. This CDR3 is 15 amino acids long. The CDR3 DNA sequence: TGTGCCAGCACCCTTAAGACAGGGGGTAATGAAAAACTGTTTTTT. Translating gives CASTLKTGGNEKLFF.

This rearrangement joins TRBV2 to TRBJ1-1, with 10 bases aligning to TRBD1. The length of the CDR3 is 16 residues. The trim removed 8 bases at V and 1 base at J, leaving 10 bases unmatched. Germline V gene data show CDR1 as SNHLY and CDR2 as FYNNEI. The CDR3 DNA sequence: TGTGCCAGCTTTCGGGACAGGGGTTTGAGGAACACTGAAGCTTTCTTT. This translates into CASFRDRGLRNTEAFF.

CDR3 nucleotide sequence: TGTGCCAGCAGCCTAATGGGACTAGCGGGGGACAATGAGCAGTTCTTC. As protein: CASSLMGLAGDNEQFF. The genes are TRBV5-6 and TRBJ2-1; TRBD2 agrees at 14 bases. The junction had 5 bases not matched to a gene; V was cut back by 4 bases and J by 5 bases. Germline V gene data show CDR1 as SGHDT and CDR2 as YYEEEE. This CDR3 has 16 residues.

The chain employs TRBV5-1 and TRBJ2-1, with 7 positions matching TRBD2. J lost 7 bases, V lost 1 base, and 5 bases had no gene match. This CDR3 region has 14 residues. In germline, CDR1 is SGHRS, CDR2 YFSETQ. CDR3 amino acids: CASSLSGSGNEQFF. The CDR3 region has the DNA TGCGCCAGCAGCTTGAGCGGTAGCGGGAATGAGCAGTTCTTC. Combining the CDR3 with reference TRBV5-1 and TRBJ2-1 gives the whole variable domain KAGVTQTPRYLIKTRGQQVTLSCSPISGHRSVSWYQQTPGQGLQFLFEYFSETQRNKGNFPGRFSGRQFSNSRSEMNVSTLELGDSALYLCASSLSGSGNEQFFGPGTRLTVL.

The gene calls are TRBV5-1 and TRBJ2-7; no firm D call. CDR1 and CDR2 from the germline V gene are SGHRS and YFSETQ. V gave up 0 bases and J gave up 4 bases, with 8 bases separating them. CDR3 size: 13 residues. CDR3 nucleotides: TGCGCCAGCAGCTTGGTGCTAGAGTACGAGCAGTACTTC. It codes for CASSLVLEYEQYF. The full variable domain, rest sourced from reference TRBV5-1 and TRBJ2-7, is KAGVTQTPRYLIKTRGQQVTLSCSPISGHRSVSWYQQTPGQGLQFLFEYFSETQRNKGNFPGRFSGRQFSNSRSEMNVSTLELGDSALYLCASSLVLEYEQYFGPGTRLTVT.

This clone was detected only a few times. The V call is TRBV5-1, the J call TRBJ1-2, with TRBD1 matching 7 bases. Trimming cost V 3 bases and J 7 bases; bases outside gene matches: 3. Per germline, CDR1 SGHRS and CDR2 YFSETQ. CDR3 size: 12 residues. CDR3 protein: CASSSGTVGYTF. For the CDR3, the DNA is TGCGCCAGCAGCTCGGGGACAGTTGGCTACACCTTC.

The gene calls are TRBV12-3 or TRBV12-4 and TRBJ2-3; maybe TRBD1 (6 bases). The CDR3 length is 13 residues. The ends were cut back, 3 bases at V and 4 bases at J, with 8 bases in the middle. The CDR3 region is CASSFRGSDTQYF. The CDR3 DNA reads TGTGCCAGCAGTTTCAGGGGCTCAGATACGCAGTATTTT.

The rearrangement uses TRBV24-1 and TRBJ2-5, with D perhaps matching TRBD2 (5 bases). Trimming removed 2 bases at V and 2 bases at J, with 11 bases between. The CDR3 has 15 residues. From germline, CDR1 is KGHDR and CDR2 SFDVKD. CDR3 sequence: CATSDSLDLQETQYF. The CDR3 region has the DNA TGTGCCACCAGTGATTCCCTGGACTTACAAGAGACCCAGTACTTC.